Included here is one TCR beta chain sequence, with context. Using immunoSEQ multiplex PCR, the repertoire was profiled, and TCRdb retains in-frame clones only, with some absent. The data contain more than 25,000 clones, more than 80% of them singletons. These data originate in a study of preoperative IRX-2 immunotherapy in early breast cancer. Treatment given: preoperative locoregional IRX-2 cytokine immunotherapy. Patients received preoperative, locoregional IRX-2 cytokine immunotherapy in a phase Ib study. The CDR3 spans 16 residues. CDR1 and CDR2 from the germline V gene are KGHSH and LQKENI. The V gene lost 2 bases and the J gene lost 0 bases, with 11 bases spanning the gap.

The chain uses TRBV18 and TRBJ1-3; a weak D match, TRBD1 (5 bases). This receptor was identified in a human donor with breast cancer. Source: lymph node tissue, taken after IRX-2 immunotherapy. CDR3 residues: CASSPGAGYSGNTIYF. The CDR3 DNA follows: TGTGCCAGCTCACCAGGGGCGGGATACTCTGGAAACACCATATATTTT.